This T cell receptor beta chain was sequenced in a study of regulatory T cells in long-lasting Graves disease. Study-wide results and caveats: Researchers examined only peripheral blood and not thyroid tissue.

Regarding this clonotype: Its cognate antigen is unknown.

Combining iRepertoire HTBI primers with Arm-PCR of CDR3 regions, the authors built TCR beta libraries. How the authors handled the data: Identification yielded 55 to 75 TRBV and approximately 13 TRBJ segments across samples. Each CDR3 protein is one row after TCRdb ran MiXCR on the multiplex PCR reads. It is TCRdb's table, rather than the study itself, that gives the V and J calls and clone size. The profile shows 450,000 or so distinct CDR3 sequences, about a fifth of them singletons. Regarding time point: persistent/refractory GD, antithyroid drugs over 5 years with positive TRAb. PBMC-derived RNA was used for the TCR library. Roughly 10-milliliter peripheral blood samples went into EDTA tubes. The receptor was isolated from a female donor with Graves disease. The sample here was peripheral blood mononuclear cells (PBMCs), taken when the disease was refractory, from a patient treated with antithyroid drugs.

The CDR3 spells CASSQGSSGNYGYTF. The CDR3 nucleotides read TGCGCCAGCAGCCAAGGTTCCTCAGGGAACTATGGCTACACCTTC. The chain is built from TRBV4-3 and TRBJ1-2, with D possibly TRBD1 on 5 matching bases. Trimming removed 1 base at V and 2 bases at J, with 11 bases between. There are 15 residues in the CDR3. Germline CDR1 is LGHNA and CDR2 is YSLEER.